This entry features one T cell receptor (beta chain) sequence. Its specificity is unknown. The data belong to a study of T cell responses to AZD1222 COVID-19 vaccine. Study-wide findings and caveats: The donors showed a predominance of white British ancestry and of females, with possible underestimation of clonal diversity. Spike was spanned by vaccine-associated CD4 TCRs, with dominance at 160-218 and 743-854.

The CDR3 extends over 13 amino acids. Trimming pared 3 bases from V and 7 bases from J, leaving 13 bases between. The germline V gene encodes CDR1 LGHNA and CDR2 YSLEER. Clones were sequenced by immunoSEQ multiplex PCR, and TCRdb holds only the in-frame ones, with some missing. The top ten hold 2.5% to 3.5% of the sample, which has roughly 97,000 clones, approximately 89% seen once. The V gene is TRBV4-3, the J gene TRBJ2-7; a possible D gene is TRBD2 (5 bases). The origin of this receptor is an adult who received the MenACWY meningococcal vaccine as a control. The input for sequencing was peripheral blood, taken 28 days after the second dose of the MenACWY control vaccine. The CDR3 is CASSQDSLGEQYF. The CDR3 DNA is TGCGCCAGCAGCCAGGACTCCTTAGGGGAGCAGTACTTC.